Given below is one T cell receptor (beta chain) in context. Its target antigen remains unknown. The input lacks base qualities; no much larger clone sits a single base away. RNA was extracted with the RNeasy kit and about 0.5 to 1 ug was reverse transcribed using random hexamers. The immunoSEQ multiplex PCR assay, which covers 54 Vbeta and 13 Jbeta segments, was used to amplify TCR beta CDR3 regions. Bias from PCR amplification was corrected by using a synthetic template baseline for primer optimization and for computational correction. As for the authors' bioinformatics: Reads were assigned to V, D and J genes according to IMGT and analyzed in immunoSEQ Analyzer, with only productive sequences retained. Clonality was computed as one minus Shannon entropy normalized by log2 of the number of productive unique sequences. For each patient and control, public and private clones were evaluated among the 100 most prevalent clones. Susac-specific clones were defined as absent from healthy and MS cohorts, 1052 published viral clones and other ImmuneACCESS disease sequences. The public reads were reprocessed in TCRdb via fastp at Q25 and MiXCR, keeping in-frame beta chains. Under each unique CDR3 protein, matching rows form one entry showing the most common genes and DNA. For this entry, the V and J calls and clone size follow TCRdb and not the study's own pipeline. In this sample the table shows a few hundred thousand distinct CDR3 sequences, more than 80% of which occur a single time. Together, the top ten hold 0.12% of the sample.

This sample was included in a study of CD8 T cells in Susac syndrome (dated by TCRdb to the late 2010s). For context, the study as a whole: The study used repertoire sequencing to test whether antigen drove CD8+ T cell activation and differentiation in Susac syndrome. CD8+ T cell repertoire clonality was compared between about a dozen healthy donors, about 14 Susac syndrome patients and approximately 16 multiple sclerosis patients.

High-throughput TCR beta sequencing profiled peripheral blood CD8+ and CD4+ T cells from healthy donors, Susac syndrome patients and multiple sclerosis patients. Multiple sclerosis controls were treatment-naive patients with stable or active relapsing-remitting disease fulfilling revised McDonald criteria. Bulk CD8+ and CD4+ T cells were purified by magnetic negative isolation, while CD8+ TEMRA cells were enriched using FACS. Blood was drawn into EDTA tubes, processed within 24 hours, and PBMCs were isolated by density gradient centrifugation. PBMCs intended for TCR sequencing were cryopreserved in liquid nitrogen and thawed later in a water bath at 37 degrees C. The sorted or isolated CD4+, CD8+ and CD8+ TEMRA cells had a purity of 90% or higher. What the work shows at the level of the full study, not this receptor alone: The number of individuals in the TCR sequencing and HLA analysis was acknowledged as relatively small.

Sequencing was done on a sample of CD8+ T cells from PBMCs. The sequence came from a human donor with multiple sclerosis.

The bases read TGTGCCAGCAGTTTATCAGGCAGGGGCCCCTACGAGCAGTACTTC. This yields the protein CASSLSGRGPYEQYF. The sequence links TRBV27 to TRBJ2-7, with a weak D call of TRBD1 (6 bases match). The germline V gene (reference sequence) sets CDR1 to MNHEY and CDR2 to SMNVEV. Trimming at the junction amounts to 0 bases on V and 2 bases on J, and the germline ends lie 11 bases apart. From the cysteine up to the phenylalanine, the CDR3 has a length of 15 residues. Left in the record is the CDR3 DNA by itself, 45 bases read in frame from the first base.